This TCR beta chain was obtained from a study of blood T cell repertoires in COVID-19. This CDR3 region has 15 residues. The trim removed 5 bases at V and 3 bases at J, leaving 4 bases unmatched. From germline, CDR1 is SNHLY and CDR2 FYNNEI. Libraries were prepared by immunoSEQ multiplex PCR; TCRdb keeps only in-frame clonotypes and omits some of them. The sample has around 340,000 clones, approximately 86% seen once. This clone was detected once. V is TRBV2 and J is TRBJ2-5, with TRBD2 identical over 12 bases. The sequencing input was peripheral blood. The sequence came from an older woman with COVID-19, enrolled during active disease. DNA for the CDR3: TGTGCCAGCAGTCTGACTAGCGGGGGCGAAGAGACCCAGTACTTC. Translation: CASSLTSGGEETQYF.